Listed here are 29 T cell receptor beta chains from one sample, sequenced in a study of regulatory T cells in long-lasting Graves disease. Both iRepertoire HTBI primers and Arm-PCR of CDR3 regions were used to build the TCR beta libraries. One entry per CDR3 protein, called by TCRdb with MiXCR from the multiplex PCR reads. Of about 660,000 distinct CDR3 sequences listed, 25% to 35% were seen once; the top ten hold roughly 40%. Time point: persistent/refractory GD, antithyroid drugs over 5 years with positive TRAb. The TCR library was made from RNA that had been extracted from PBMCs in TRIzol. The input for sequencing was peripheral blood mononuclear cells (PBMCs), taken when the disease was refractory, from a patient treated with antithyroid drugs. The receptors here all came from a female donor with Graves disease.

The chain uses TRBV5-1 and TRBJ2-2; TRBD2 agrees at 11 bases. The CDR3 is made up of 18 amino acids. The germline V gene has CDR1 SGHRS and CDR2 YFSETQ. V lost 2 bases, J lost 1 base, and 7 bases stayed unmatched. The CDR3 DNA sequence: TGCGCCAGCAGCTTAGGGACGACTAGCGGGAAGAACACCGGGGAGCTGTTTTTT. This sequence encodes CASSLGTTSGKNTGELFF.

CDR3 nucleotide sequence: TGTGCCAGTAGTATCTCGGGGTCAGGCTACGAGCAGTACTTC. This sequence encodes CASSISGSGYEQYF. The chain uses TRBV19 and TRBJ2-7; tentative D call: TRBD2 (5 bases). Germline lookup yields CDR1 LNHDA and CDR2 SQIVND (reference sequence). V was cut by 3 bases and J by 3 bases, with 12 bases left in between. The CDR3 contains 14 residues.

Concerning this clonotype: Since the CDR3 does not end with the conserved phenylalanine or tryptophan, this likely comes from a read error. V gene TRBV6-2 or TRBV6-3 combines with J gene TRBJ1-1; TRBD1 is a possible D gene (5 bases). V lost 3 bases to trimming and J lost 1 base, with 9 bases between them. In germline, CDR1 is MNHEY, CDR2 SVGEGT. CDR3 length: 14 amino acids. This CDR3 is CASSYTGWNTEAFL. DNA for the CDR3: TGTGCCAGCAGTTATACAGGTTGGAACACTGAAGCTTTCCTT.

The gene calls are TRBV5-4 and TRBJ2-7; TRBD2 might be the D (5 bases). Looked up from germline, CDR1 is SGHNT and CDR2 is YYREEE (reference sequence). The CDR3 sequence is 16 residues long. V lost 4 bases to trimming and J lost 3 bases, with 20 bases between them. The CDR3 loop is CASSRSSVSVGYEQYF. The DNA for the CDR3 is TGTGCCAGCAGCCGGAGTAGCGTTTCGGTCGGCTACGAGCAGTACTTC.

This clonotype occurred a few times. The CDR3 loop is CASSGGGSGNTIYF. DNA for the CDR3: TGTGCCAGCAGTGGTGGGGGCTCTGGAAACACCATATATTTT. This chain connects TRBV28 to TRBJ1-3; a possible D gene is TRBD1 (5 bases). Germline values: CDR1 MDHEN, CDR2 SYDVKM. This CDR3 has 14 amino acids. Trimming took 5 bases from V and 0 from J, leaving 8 bases between them.

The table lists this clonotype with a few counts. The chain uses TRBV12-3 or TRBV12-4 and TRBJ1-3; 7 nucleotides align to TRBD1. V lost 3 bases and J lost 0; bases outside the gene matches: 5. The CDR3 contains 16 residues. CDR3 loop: CASSLRGQSSGNTIYF. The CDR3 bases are TGTGCCAGCAGTTTGCGGGGACAGAGCTCTGGAAACACCATATATTTT.

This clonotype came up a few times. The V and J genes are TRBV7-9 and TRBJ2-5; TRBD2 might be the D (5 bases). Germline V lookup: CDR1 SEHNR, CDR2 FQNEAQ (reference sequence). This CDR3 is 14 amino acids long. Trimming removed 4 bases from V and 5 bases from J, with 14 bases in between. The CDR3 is CASSSKWESETQYF. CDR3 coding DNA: TGTGCCAGCAGCTCAAAGTGGGAGTCGGAGACCCAGTACTTC.

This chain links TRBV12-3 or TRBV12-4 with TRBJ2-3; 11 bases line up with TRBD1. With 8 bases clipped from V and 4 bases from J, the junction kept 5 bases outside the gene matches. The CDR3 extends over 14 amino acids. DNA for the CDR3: TGTGCCAGCGGCCGGACAGGGGGCGCAGATACGCAGTATTTT. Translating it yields CASGRTGGADTQYF.

CDR3 nucleotides: TGTGCCAGCAGTCCGGACGGCTTGTACGAGCAGTACTTC. Its translation: CASSPDGLYEQYF. This chain connects TRBV12-3 or TRBV12-4 to TRBJ2-7; D ambiguous. CDR3 size: 13 residues. The V gene lost 5 bases and the J gene lost 4 bases, with 12 bases spanning the gap.

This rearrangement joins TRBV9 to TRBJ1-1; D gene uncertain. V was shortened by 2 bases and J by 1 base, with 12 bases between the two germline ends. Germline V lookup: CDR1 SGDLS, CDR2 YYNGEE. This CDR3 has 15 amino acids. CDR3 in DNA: TGTGCCAGCAGCGTTGGAGGACGGGAGAACACTGAAGCTTTCTTT. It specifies CASSVGGRENTEAFF.

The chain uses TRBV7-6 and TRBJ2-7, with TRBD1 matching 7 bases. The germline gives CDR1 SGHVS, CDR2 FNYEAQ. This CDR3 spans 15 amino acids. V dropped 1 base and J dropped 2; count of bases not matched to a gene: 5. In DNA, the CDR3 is TGTGCCAGCAGCTTAGGGTCACAGGGGACCTACGAGCAGTACTTC. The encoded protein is CASSLGSQGTYEQYF.

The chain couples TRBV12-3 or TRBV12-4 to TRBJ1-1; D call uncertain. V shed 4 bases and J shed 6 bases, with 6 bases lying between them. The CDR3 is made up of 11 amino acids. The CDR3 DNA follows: TGTGCCAGCAGTTACGCGTCTGAAGCTTTCTTT. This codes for CASSYASEAFF.

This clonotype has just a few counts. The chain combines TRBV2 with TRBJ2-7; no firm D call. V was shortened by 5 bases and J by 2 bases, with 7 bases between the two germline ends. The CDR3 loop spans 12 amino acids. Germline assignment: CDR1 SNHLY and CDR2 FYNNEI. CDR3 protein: CASSWNAYEQYF. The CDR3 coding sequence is TGTGCCAGCAGTTGGAACGCCTACGAGCAGTACTTC.

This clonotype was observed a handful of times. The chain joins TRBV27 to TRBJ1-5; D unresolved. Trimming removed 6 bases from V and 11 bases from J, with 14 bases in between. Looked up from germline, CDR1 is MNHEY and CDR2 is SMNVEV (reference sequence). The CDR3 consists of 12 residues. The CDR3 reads CASSLLGGTQHF. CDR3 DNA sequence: TGTGCCAGCAGCCTTCTAGGAGGGACCCAGCATTTT.

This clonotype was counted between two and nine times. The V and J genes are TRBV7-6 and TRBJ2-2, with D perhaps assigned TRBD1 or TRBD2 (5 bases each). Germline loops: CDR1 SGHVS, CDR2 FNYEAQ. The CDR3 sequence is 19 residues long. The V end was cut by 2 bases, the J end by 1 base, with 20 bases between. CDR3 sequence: CASSLFSGVGRENTGELFF. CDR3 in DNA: TGTGCCAGCAGCTTATTCTCCGGGGTGGGCAGGGAGAACACCGGGGAGCTGTTTTTT.

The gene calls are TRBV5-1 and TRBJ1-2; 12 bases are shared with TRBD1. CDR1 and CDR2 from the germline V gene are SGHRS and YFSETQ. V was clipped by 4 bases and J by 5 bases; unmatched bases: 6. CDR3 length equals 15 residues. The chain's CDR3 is CASSAGTGGWYGYTF. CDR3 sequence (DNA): TGCGCCAGCAGCGCCGGGACAGGGGGCTGGTATGGCTACACCTTC. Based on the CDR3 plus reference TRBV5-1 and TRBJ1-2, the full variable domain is KAGVTQTPRYLIKTRGQQVTLSCSPISGHRSVSWYQQTPGQGLQFLFEYFSETQRNKGNFPGRFSGRQFSNSRSEMNVSTLELGDSALYLCASSAGTGGWYGYTFGSGTRLTVV.

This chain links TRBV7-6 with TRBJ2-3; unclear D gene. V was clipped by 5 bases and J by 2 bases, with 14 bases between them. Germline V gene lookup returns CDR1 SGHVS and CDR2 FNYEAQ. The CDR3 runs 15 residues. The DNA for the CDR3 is TGTGCCAGCAGCCCCCGACGAGCGCCCACAGATACGCAGTATTTT. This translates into CASSPRRAPTDTQYF.

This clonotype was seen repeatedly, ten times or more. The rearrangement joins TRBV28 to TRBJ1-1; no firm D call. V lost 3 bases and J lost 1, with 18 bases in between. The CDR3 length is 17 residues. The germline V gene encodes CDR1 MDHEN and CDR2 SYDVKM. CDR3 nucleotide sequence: TGTGCCAGCAGTTTTGGTCCTAACTTCCGGGGGAACACTGAAGCTTTCTTT. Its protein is CASSFGPNFRGNTEAFF. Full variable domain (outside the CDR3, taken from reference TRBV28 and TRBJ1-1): DVKVTQSSRYLVKRTGEKVFLECVQDMDHENMFWYRQDPGLGLRLIYFSYDVKMKEKGDIPEGYSVSREKKERFSLILESASTNQTSMYLCASSFGPNFRGNTEAFFGQGTRLTVV.

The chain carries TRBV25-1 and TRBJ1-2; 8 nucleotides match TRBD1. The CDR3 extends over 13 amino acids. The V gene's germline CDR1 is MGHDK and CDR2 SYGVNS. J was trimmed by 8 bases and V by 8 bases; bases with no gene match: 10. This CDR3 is CASQTGTGGGYTF. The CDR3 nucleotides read TGTGCCAGCCAAACCGGGACAGGAGGCGGCTACACCTTC.

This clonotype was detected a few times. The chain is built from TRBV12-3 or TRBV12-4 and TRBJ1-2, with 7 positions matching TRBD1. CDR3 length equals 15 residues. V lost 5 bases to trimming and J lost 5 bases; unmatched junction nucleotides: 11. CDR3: CASSATRRGTYGYTF. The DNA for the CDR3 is TGTGCCAGCAGTGCCACCCGCAGGGGGACTTATGGCTACACCTTC.

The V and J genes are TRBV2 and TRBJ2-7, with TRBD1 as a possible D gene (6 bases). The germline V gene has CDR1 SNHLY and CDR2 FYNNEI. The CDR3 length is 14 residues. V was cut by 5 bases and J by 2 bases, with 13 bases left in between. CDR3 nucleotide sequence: TGTGCCAGCAGTTACCAGACAGGTACCTACGAGCAGTACTTC. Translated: CASSYQTGTYEQYF.

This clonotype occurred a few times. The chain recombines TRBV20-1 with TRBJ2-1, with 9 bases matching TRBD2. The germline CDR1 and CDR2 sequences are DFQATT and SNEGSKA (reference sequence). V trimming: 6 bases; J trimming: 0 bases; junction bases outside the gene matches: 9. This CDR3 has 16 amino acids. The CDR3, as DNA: TGCAGTGCGGATCTGCTAGCGGGGAGCTCCTACAATGAGCAGTTCTTC. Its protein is CSADLLAGSSYNEQFF.

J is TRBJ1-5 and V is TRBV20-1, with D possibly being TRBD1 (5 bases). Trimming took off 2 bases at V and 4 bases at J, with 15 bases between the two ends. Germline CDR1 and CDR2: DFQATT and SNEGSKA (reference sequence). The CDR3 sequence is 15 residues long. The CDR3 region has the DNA TGCAGTGCTAGAATGTTAGGGGTGAGTAATCAGCCCCAGCATTTT. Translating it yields CSARMLGVSNQPQHF.

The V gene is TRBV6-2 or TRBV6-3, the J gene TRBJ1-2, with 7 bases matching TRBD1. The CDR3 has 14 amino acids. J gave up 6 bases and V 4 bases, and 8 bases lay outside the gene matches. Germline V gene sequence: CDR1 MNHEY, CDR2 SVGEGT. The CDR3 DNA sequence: TGTGCCAGCAGTTTCGACAGGGTGTCAAATGGCTACACCTTC. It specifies CASSFDRVSNGYTF.

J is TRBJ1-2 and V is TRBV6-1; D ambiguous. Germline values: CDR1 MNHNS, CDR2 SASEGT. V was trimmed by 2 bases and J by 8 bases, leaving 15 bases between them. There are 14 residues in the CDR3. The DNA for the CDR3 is TGTGCCAGCAGTGAATTACGCCAGACGGGCGGCTACACCTTC. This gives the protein CASSELRQTGGYTF.

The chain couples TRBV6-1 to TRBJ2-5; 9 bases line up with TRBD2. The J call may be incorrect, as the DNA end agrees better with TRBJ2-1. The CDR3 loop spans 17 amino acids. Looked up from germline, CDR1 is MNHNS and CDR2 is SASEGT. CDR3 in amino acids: CASRARKGREGSNEQFF. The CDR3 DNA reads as TGTGCCAGCAGGGCGAGAAAGGGGCGGGAGGGATCGAATGAGCAGTTCTTC.

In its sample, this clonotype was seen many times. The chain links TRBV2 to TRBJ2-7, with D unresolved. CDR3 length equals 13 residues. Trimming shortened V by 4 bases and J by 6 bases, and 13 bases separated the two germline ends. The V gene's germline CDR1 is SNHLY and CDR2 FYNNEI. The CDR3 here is CASSALNMGEQYF. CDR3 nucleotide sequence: TGTGCCAGCAGTGCCCTCAACATGGGCGAGCAGTACTTC.

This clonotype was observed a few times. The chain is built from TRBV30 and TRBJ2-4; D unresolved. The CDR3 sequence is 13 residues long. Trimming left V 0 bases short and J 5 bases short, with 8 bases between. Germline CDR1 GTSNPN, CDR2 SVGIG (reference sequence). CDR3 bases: TGTGCCTGGAGTGTTGCCTGGGAAAACATTCAGTACTTC. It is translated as CAWSVAWENIQYF.

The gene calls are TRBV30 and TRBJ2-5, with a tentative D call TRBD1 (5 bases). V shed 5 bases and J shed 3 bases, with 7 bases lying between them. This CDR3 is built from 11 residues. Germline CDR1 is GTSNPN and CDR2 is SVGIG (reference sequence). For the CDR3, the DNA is TGTGCCTGGTCAGGGAAAGAGACCCAGTACTTC. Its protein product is CAWSGKETQYF. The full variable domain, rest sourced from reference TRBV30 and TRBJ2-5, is SQTIHQWPATLVQPVGSPLSLECTVEGTSNPNLYWYRQAAGRGLQLLFYSVGIGQISSEVPQNLSASRPQDRQFILSSKKLLLSDSGFYLCAWSGKETQYFGPGTRLLVL.